The present T cell receptor (beta chain) was sequenced within a study of blood T cell repertoires in COVID-19. Overall study: Samples representing acute and convalescent COVID-19 were sourced from the United States, Italy and Spain. From T cells, B-cell-depleted T cells, or PBMCs came the material, which was cDNA or gDNA.

Participants were aged roughly 18 to 90 years from roughly 25 US areas. Cohorts were determined from participant-reported clinical history. Assay: immunoSEQ multiplex PCR; the TCRdb copy retains only in-frame clones and omits some. The table records over 250,000 clones, just under 90% of them present only once. V was cut by 0 bases and J by 7 bases, with 12 bases left in between. Germline V gives CDR1 LNHDA, CDR2 SQIVND (reference sequence). CDR3 length equals 15 residues. The receptor was derived from a woman aged 55-75 years who had recovered from COVID-19. The rearrangement links TRBV19 to TRBJ1-4, with D unclear. Sample: PBMCs or T cells enriched from blood (not recorded which). The CDR3 loop is CASSIDEGIGEKLFF. CDR3 DNA sequence: TGTGCCAGTAGTATAGATGAGGGAATAGGTGAAAAACTGTTTTTT. Supplemented by reference TRBV19 and TRBJ1-4, the full variable domain reads DGGITQSPKYLFRKEGQNVTLSCEQNLNHDAMYWYRQDPGQGLRLIYYSQIVNDFQKGDIAEGYSVSREKKESFPLTVTSAQKNPTAFYLCASSIDEGIGEKLFFGSGTQLSVL.